These 22 T cell receptor beta chains originate from one sample sequenced in a study of regulatory T cells in long-lasting Graves disease. Libraries of TCR beta came from iRepertoire HTBI primers plus Arm-PCR of CDR3 regions. TCRdb re-called the multiplex PCR reads through MiXCR, storing one row per CDR3 protein. The sample contains about 530,000 distinct CDR3 sequences, 15% to 20% of which appear only once. Specified time point: newly diagnosed GD, antithyroid drugs for less than 3 months. There was RNA extracted from PBMCs, and the TCR library was made from it. The sample also formed part of further work on T cells in Graves' hyperthyroidism and ophthalmopathy.

Sequenced here: peripheral blood mononuclear cells (PBMCs), sampled at new diagnosis, from a patient treated with antithyroid drugs. These receptors were collected from a woman between 40 and 65 years old with Graves disease.

This clonotype was detected many times. The chain combines TRBV20-1 with TRBJ2-7; 10 nucleotides align to TRBD2. This CDR3 region has 16 residues. V lost 0 bases, J lost 4 bases, and 9 bases stayed unmatched. Germline CDR1 is DFQATT and CDR2 is SNEGSKA (reference sequence). CDR3 DNA: TGCAGTGCTAGAGATTACCGAACTAGCGGGATTTACGAGCAGTACTTC. It translates to CSARDYRTSGIYEQYF.

This clonotype was observed a handful of times. This chain joins TRBV7-9 and TRBJ1-4; D unresolved. CDR1 and CDR2 (germline): SEHNR, FQNEAQ (reference sequence). The ends were cut back, 3 bases at V and 5 bases at J, with 10 bases in the middle. There are 14 residues in the CDR3. The CDR3 DNA is TGTGCCAGCAGCTTCGGACCGATGAATGAAAAACTGTTTTTT. This encodes CASSFGPMNEKLFF.

This clonotype was recorded at least ten times. The chain couples TRBV11-3 to TRBJ2-7, with TRBD2 matching over 10 bases. Germline lookup yields CDR1 SGHNT and CDR2 YENEEA. J gave up 2 bases and V 3 bases, and 4 bases lay outside the gene matches. The length of the CDR3 is 15 residues. CDR3 in amino acids: CASSFLAGATYEQYF. Written as DNA, the CDR3 is TGTGCCAGCAGCTTTCTAGCGGGGGCAACCTACGAGCAGTACTTC.

There are many counts of this clonotype. V usage is TRBV10-3 and J usage is TRBJ1-1, with D possibly being TRBD1 (6 bases). Trimming took off 4 bases at V and 1 base at J, with 7 bases between the two ends. This CDR3 is built from 13 residues. From germline, CDR1 is ENHRY and CDR2 SYGVKD. The CDR3 DNA reads as TGTGCCATCAGTGGGGACAAGAACACTGAAGCTTTCTTT. Encoded protein: CAISGDKNTEAFF.

This clonotype was recorded many times. The chain has TRBV12-3 or TRBV12-4 and TRBJ2-5, with 9 bases aligning to TRBD2. The CDR3 sequence is 15 residues long. The V segment lost 3 bases and the J segment 2 bases; nucleotides outside the gene matches: 4. The CDR3 nucleotides are TGTGCCAGCAGTTTCGTCGCGGGGGGGCAAGAGACCCAGTACTTC. Amino acid sequence: CASSFVAGGQETQYF.

The V call is TRBV9, the J call TRBJ1-1; no firm D call. V was cut by 0 bases and J by 5 bases, with 11 bases left in between. CDR1 is SGDLS and CDR2 is YYNGEE in the germline V gene. The length of the CDR3 is 14 residues. The CDR3, as DNA: TGTGCCAGCAGCGTAGGGCCCATTGGGACTGAAGCTTTCTTT. Protein sequence: CASSVGPIGTEAFF.

This clonotype has a count of ten or more. The chain combines TRBV2 with TRBJ2-1; D might be TRBD1 (5 bases). The CDR3 has 14 amino acids. V lost 3 bases and J 6 bases, leaving 12 bases between the germline ends. Germline values: CDR1 SNHLY, CDR2 FYNNEI. The CDR3 DNA reads as TGTGCCAGCAGTGAGTGGTCGACAGTCAATGAGCAGTTCTTC. It specifies CASSEWSTVNEQFF.

This clonotype was counted many times. The V call is TRBV7-8, the J call TRBJ1-5; 8 bases line up with TRBD1. The CDR3 contains 15 residues. Germline CDR1 is SGHVS and CDR2 is FQNEAQ. Germline trimming cut 0 bases from V and 4 bases from J; bases unmatched to any gene: 2. This CDR3 is CASSLAGQGNQPQHF. DNA for the CDR3: TGTGCCAGCAGCTTAGCCGGACAGGGTAATCAGCCCCAGCATTTT.

V is TRBV19 and J is TRBJ1-6; D may be TRBD1 (5 bases). Germline V gene lookup returns CDR1 LNHDA and CDR2 SQIVND (reference sequence). This CDR3 is built from 12 residues. V was shortened by 5 bases and J by 8 bases, with 7 bases between the two germline ends. CDR3 loop: CASSRGDSPLHF. For the CDR3, the DNA is TGTGCCAGTAGTCGGGGGGATTCACCCCTCCACTTT.

The gene calls are TRBV2 and TRBJ2-7; TRBD1 matches 11 bases. From germline, CDR1 is SNHLY and CDR2 FYNNEI. CDR3 length: 14 amino acids. V was pared by 6 bases and J by 7 bases, with 8 bases of the junction left unmatched. Here the CDR3 reads CASSSGQGAQEQYF. The CDR3 DNA is TGTGCCAGCAGCTCCGGACAGGGGGCTCAAGAGCAGTACTTC.

The chain recombines TRBV19 with TRBJ1-1; no reliable D call. There are 13 residues in the CDR3. With 3 bases removed from V and 2 bases from J, the gap between germline ends came to 7 bases. Germline V CDR1 and CDR2: LNHDA, SQIVND (reference sequence). CDR3 DNA sequence: TGTGCCAGTAGTATTGCAGTAAACACTGAAGCTTTCTTT. It translates to CASSIAVNTEAFF.

V usage is TRBV11-2 and J usage is TRBJ2-3; D call uncertain. This CDR3 comprises 14 residues. CDR1 SGHAT and CDR2 FQNNGV come from the germline V gene. V gave up 0 bases and J gave up 1 base, with 5 bases separating them. CDR3 coding DNA: TGTGCCAGCAGCTTAGATCCCGGCACAGATACGCAGTATTTT. Amino acids: CASSLDPGTDTQYF.

This clonotype was observed many times. The chain carries TRBV2 and TRBJ2-7; 8 bases are a match to TRBD2. This CDR3 contains 14 residues. Per germline, CDR1 SNHLY and CDR2 FYNNEI. V dropped 4 bases and J dropped 7; count of bases not matched to a gene: 9. CDR3 nucleotides: TGTGCCAGCAGTGCGGCTAGCGGGTTGAAGGAGCAGTACTTC. This encodes CASSAASGLKEQYF.

The chain uses TRBV20-1 and TRBJ2-5; no firm D call. Germline CDR1 DFQATT, CDR2 SNEGSKA (reference sequence). The CDR3 is 13 residues long. With 1 base removed from V and 5 bases from J, the gap between germline ends came to 11 bases. The CDR3 DNA reads as TGCAGTGCTAGAGCCTGGGGTGCCGAGACCCAGTACTTC. Translated: CSARAWGAETQYF.

Many counts were recorded for this clonotype. The chain uses TRBV30 and TRBJ2-7; no clear D gene. Germline V gene data show CDR1 as GTSNPN and CDR2 as SVGIG (reference sequence). The ends were cut back, 5 bases at V and 5 bases at J, with 13 bases in the middle. The CDR3 has 12 amino acids. CDR3 in amino acids: CAWQDLGDEQYF. Written as DNA, the CDR3 is TGTGCCTGGCAAGATCTCGGCGACGAGCAGTACTTC.

This clonotype showed up many times. This chain joins TRBV5-1 and TRBJ2-1; tentatively, D is TRBD2 (5 bases). CDR3 size: 15 residues. Germline loops: CDR1 SGHRS, CDR2 YFSETQ. Trimming removed 3 bases from V and 0 bases from J, with 10 bases in between. CDR3 region: CASSSGESSYNEQFF. In DNA form, the CDR3 reads TGCGCCAGCAGCTCCGGGGAGAGCTCCTACAATGAGCAGTTCTTC.

Ten or more counts support this clonotype. The chain carries TRBV20-1 and TRBJ1-2; possible D gene TRBD1, 6 bases. V was cut by 2 bases and J by 4 bases, with 14 bases left in between. Germline V gene sequence: CDR1 DFQATT, CDR2 SNEGSKA (reference sequence). The CDR3 is made up of 14 amino acids. CDR3 region: CSARRETGGYGYTF. The CDR3 DNA reads as TGCAGTGCTAGAAGGGAGACAGGCGGCTATGGCTACACCTTC.

This clonotype was counted only a few times. V is TRBV19 and J is TRBJ1-2; TRBD1 aligns across 7 bases. The CDR3 is 14 residues long. Trimming took 6 bases from V and 2 from J; bases not matched to a gene: 6. CDR1 is LNHDA, CDR2 SQIVND, per germline (reference sequence). The CDR3 bases are TGTGCCAGTAGGTCCCGACAGGGAAACTATGGCTACACCTTC. As protein: CASRSRQGNYGYTF.

This clonotype was seen a handful of times. This chain links TRBV2 with TRBJ2-3; D may be TRBD1 (6 bases). There are 14 residues in the CDR3. V lost 6 bases and J 3 bases, leaving 13 bases between the germline ends. The germline gives CDR1 SNHLY, CDR2 FYNNEI. The CDR3 coding sequence is TGTGCCAGCAGCACGCAGGGGTTAACAGATACGCAGTATTTT. This encodes CASSTQGLTDTQYF.

There are many counts of this clonotype. The chain employs TRBV19 and TRBJ1-5, with D unresolved. V shed 3 bases and J shed 3 bases, with 12 bases lying between them. Germline CDR1 is LNHDA and CDR2 is SQIVND (reference sequence). The CDR3 sequence is 15 residues long. CDR3 in DNA: TGTGCCAGTAGTATCCAGACACGTAACAATCAGCCCCAGCATTTT. Amino acid sequence: CASSIQTRNNQPQHF.

This clonotype was seen a handful of times. The gene calls are TRBV20-1 and TRBJ2-3, with a possible D match to TRBD1 (5 bases). The CDR3 extends over 15 amino acids. V lost 6 bases to trimming and J lost 1 base, with 17 bases between them. The V gene's germline CDR1 is DFQATT and CDR2 SNEGSKA (reference sequence). CDR3 DNA sequence: TGCAGTGCCCCCAATTTTATCAGGGGCACAGATACGCAGTATTTT. Encoded protein: CSAPNFIRGTDTQYF.

The rearrangement uses TRBV24-1 and TRBJ1-2, with 11 bases lining up with TRBD1. J gave up 7 bases and V 7 bases, and 10 bases lay outside the gene matches. The CDR3 is 15 residues long. Germline lookup yields CDR1 KGHDR and CDR2 SFDVKD. The CDR3 DNA reads as TGTGCCACCAGCACTCCGGGACAGGGGGGTTTTGGCTACACCTTC. Its protein product is CATSTPGQGGFGYTF.